These 25 T cell receptor beta chains were sequenced from one sample in a study of blood T cell repertoires in COVID-19. Only in-frame clones appear in the TCRdb table, and some are missing; sequencing was by immunoSEQ multiplex PCR. The sample holds about 150,000 clones, almost 85% seen once. Source material: PBMCs or T cells enriched from blood (not recorded which). These receptors were collected from a woman in her 50s with acute COVID-19.

This chain connects TRBV7-3 to TRBJ2-1; TRBD2 is a possible D gene (6 bases). There are 14 residues in the CDR3. The V end was cut by 5 bases, the J end by 8 bases, with 16 bases between. Per the germline V gene, CDR1 is SGHTA and CDR2 is FQGTGA. The CDR3: CASSPRGVLDEQFF. The CDR3 nucleotides read TGTGCCAGCAGCCCCCGCGGGGTGTTGGATGAGCAGTTCTTC.

This clone was found a few times. This chain joins TRBV5-1 and TRBJ1-2; 8 bases match TRBD1. Germline CDR1 reads SGHRS; CDR2 reads YFSETQ. V shed 3 bases, J shed 4 bases, and the junction held 5 bases outside the gene matches. This CDR3 is 14 amino acids long. The CDR3 protein is CASSSTGATYGYTF. CDR3 bases: TGCGCCAGCAGCTCGACAGGGGCCACCTATGGCTACACCTTC. The variable domain in full, completed from reference TRBV5-1 and TRBJ1-2, reads KAGVTQTPRYLIKTRGQQVTLSCSPISGHRSVSWYQQTPGQGLQFLFEYFSETQRNKGNFPGRFSGRQFSNSRSEMNVSTLELGDSALYLCASSSTGATYGYTFGSGTRLTVV.

J is TRBJ1-2 and V is TRBV11-2, with D possibly TRBD1 on 6 matching bases. The V and J ends lost 5 bases and 2 bases respectively, with 9 bases between them. The length of the CDR3 is 13 residues. Germline CDR1 is SGHAT and CDR2 is FQNNGV. CDR3 loop: CASSQQGNYGYTF. The CDR3 nucleotides read TGTGCCAGCAGCCAACAGGGAAACTATGGCTACACCTTC.

This sequence joins TRBV19 and TRBJ2-1, with TRBD2 matching 13 bases. The germline V gene encodes CDR1 LNHDA and CDR2 SQIVND (reference sequence). The CDR3 is made up of 15 amino acids. The trim removed 7 bases at V and 7 bases at J, leaving 7 bases unmatched. CDR3 sequence reads: CASTVGTSGMNEQFF. Here the CDR3 DNA reads TGTGCCAGTACCGTAGGGACTAGCGGGATGAATGAGCAGTTCTTC.

The rearrangement links TRBV7-6 to TRBJ1-6; the D gene is possibly TRBD1 (5 bases). Germline CDR1 reads SGHVS; CDR2 reads FNYEAQ. The V and J ends lost 6 bases and 12 bases respectively, with 12 bases between them. There are 12 residues in the CDR3. CDR3 residues: CASREGSGPLHF. The CDR3 DNA reads as TGTGCCAGCAGGGAGGGGTCGGGACCCCTCCACTTT. Drawing the rest from reference TRBV7-6 and TRBJ1-6, the complete variable domain is GAGVSQSPRYKVTKRGQDVALRCDPISGHVSLYWYRQALGQGPEFLTYFNYEAQQDKSGLPNDRFSAERPEGSISTLTIQRTEQRDSAMYRCASREGSGPLHFGNGTRLTVT.

This chain links TRBV5-4 with TRBJ1-5, with D possibly TRBD1 on 6 matching bases. CDR3 length: 13 residues. From germline, CDR1 is SGHNT and CDR2 YYREEE (reference sequence). V was trimmed by 4 bases and J by 3 bases, leaving 8 bases between them. The CDR3 bases are TGTGCCAGCAGCAGGGGGACCAATCAGCCCCAGCATTTT. It yields the protein CASSRGTNQPQHF.

This rearrangement joins TRBV28 to TRBJ1-1, with D hard to call. V was trimmed by 2 bases and J by 1 base, leaving 14 bases between them. Per germline, CDR1 MDHEN and CDR2 SYDVKM. CDR3 length equals 16 residues. As DNA, the CDR3 is TGTGCCAGCAGTTTAGGAGTTTTGGGTAAGAACACTGAAGCTTTCTTT. Its translation: CASSLGVLGKNTEAFF.

V gene TRBV29-1 combines with J gene TRBJ2-7; TRBD2 aligns across 12 bases. J was trimmed by 0 bases and V by 6 bases; bases with no gene match: 9. The length of the CDR3 is 16 residues. Germline V gene data show CDR1 as SQVTM and CDR2 as ANQGSEA. DNA for the CDR3: TGCAGCGTGGAGAACCGACTAGCGGGAGTCTCCTACGAGCAGTACTTC. Translating it yields CSVENRLAGVSYEQYF.

The chain couples TRBV10-3 to TRBJ2-7; TRBD1 is a possible D gene (5 bases). Looked up from germline, CDR1 is ENHRY and CDR2 is SYGVKD. Trimming took off 6 bases at V and 2 bases at J, with 14 bases between the two ends. This CDR3 is built from 14 residues. The CDR3 is CAIRSPGWPYEQYF. CDR3 DNA sequence: TGTGCCATCAGGTCGCCAGGGTGGCCCTACGAGCAGTACTTC.

CDR3: CASSEGGSGGKETQYF. For the CDR3, the DNA is TGTGCCAGCAGTGAAGGGGGAAGCGGAGGGAAAGAGACCCAGTACTTC. The chain combines TRBV25-1 with TRBJ2-5; tentatively, D is TRBD2 (6 bases). Trimming pared 2 bases from V and 3 bases from J, leaving 16 bases between. Germline-derived CDR1 and CDR2 are MGHDK and SYGVNS. The CDR3 loop spans 16 amino acids.

CDR3 nucleotide sequence: TGCGCCAGCAGCTTGGTCGGCGGGCTGAACACTGAAGCTTTCTTT. Translated: CASSLVGGLNTEAFF. This chain links TRBV5-1 with TRBJ1-1, with D unresolved. Trimming pared 0 bases from V and 0 bases from J, leaving 9 bases between. Germline V gene data show CDR1 as SGHRS and CDR2 as YFSETQ. CDR3 length: 15 amino acids.

This clone came up once. V is TRBV27 and J is TRBJ2-7; 7 bases align to TRBD1. The CDR3 sequence is 15 residues long. Germline V lookup: CDR1 MNHEY, CDR2 SMNVEV (reference sequence). The V segment lost 5 bases and the J segment 4 bases; nucleotides outside the gene matches: 11. The CDR3 sequence: CASSINRGIEYEQYF. Here the CDR3 DNA reads TGTGCCAGCAGTATCAACAGGGGAATTGAGTACGAGCAGTACTTC.

J is TRBJ1-5 and V is TRBV7-9; unclear D gene. This CDR3 is 15 amino acids long. Trimming took off 0 bases at V and 5 bases at J, with 11 bases between the two ends. CDR1 SEHNR and CDR2 FQNEAQ come from the germline V gene (reference sequence). DNA for the CDR3: TGTGCCAGCAGCTTAGCAGGGAGGGAGGATCAGCCCCAGCATTTT. It translates to CASSLAGREDQPQHF.

This chain joins TRBV9 and TRBJ2-3, with 14 bases that match TRBD2. Unmatched junction bases numbered 8, after V lost 3 bases and J lost 2 bases. Germline CDR1 SGDLS, CDR2 YYNGEE. This CDR3 is 18 amino acids long. The CDR3 protein is CASSGRTSGRKTTDTQYF. DNA for the CDR3: TGTGCCAGCAGCGGCAGGACTAGCGGGAGGAAGACCACAGATACGCAGTATTTT.

This clone was counted between two and nine times. This chain links TRBV5-1 with TRBJ2-3; 8 bases map to TRBD2. Germline V gene lookup returns CDR1 SGHRS and CDR2 YFSETQ. The ends lost 0 bases at V and 1 base at J; junction bases unmatched: 4. The CDR3 loop spans 16 amino acids. Here the CDR3 reads CASSLGSGAGTDTQYF. The CDR3 nucleotides are TGCGCCAGCAGCTTGGGTAGCGGGGCCGGCACAGATACGCAGTATTTT.

The chain has TRBV6-5 and TRBJ2-3; the match to TRBD2 covers 9 bases. The V gene's germline CDR1 is MNHEY and CDR2 SVGAGI. The V and J ends lost 6 bases and 4 bases, in that order; junction bases with no gene match: 8. This CDR3 is 15 amino acids long. The CDR3 protein is CASRGSGSIADTQYF. The CDR3 DNA is TGTGCCAGCAGAGGTAGCGGGAGTATCGCAGATACGCAGTATTTT.

The genes are TRBV7-2 and TRBJ2-1; D gene uncertain. CDR1 SGHTA and CDR2 FQGNSA come from the germline V gene. V gave up 6 bases and J gave up 7 bases, with 7 bases separating them. The CDR3 spans 11 residues. CDR3 region: CASSTVNEQFF. In DNA form, the CDR3 reads TGTGCCAGCAGTACGGTGAATGAGCAGTTCTTC.

The chain couples TRBV3-1 (or the pseudogene TRBV3-2) to TRBJ1-2; the match to TRBD1 covers 7 bases. Germline CDR1 and CDR2: LGHDT and YNNKEL (reference sequence). V lost 0 bases, J lost 1 base, and 8 bases stayed unmatched. The CDR3 has 17 residues. CDR3 region: CASSQDRGRGGNYGYTF. CDR3 in DNA: TGTGCCAGCAGCCAAGACAGGGGGAGAGGAGGTAACTATGGCTACACCTTC.

J is TRBJ2-3 and V is TRBV6-5; D is possibly TRBD2 (6 bases). Per germline, CDR1 MNHEY and CDR2 SVGAGI. This CDR3 comprises 13 residues. CDR3 sequence: CSCRGLSTDTQYF. In nucleotides, the CDR3 is TGTTCATGTCGGGGACTTAGCACAGATACGCAGTATTTT.

The rearrangement links TRBV12-3 or TRBV12-4 to TRBJ2-3; D perhaps matches TRBD1 (6 bases). The CDR3 is 13 residues long. V was cut by 6 bases and J by 6 bases, with 13 bases left in between. The CDR3 region has the DNA TGTGCCAGCAGGACAGGCCTCGCGGATACGCAGTATTTT. This encodes CASRTGLADTQYF.

CDR3 loop: CASSQKLEGGLARETQYF. The DNA of the CDR3 is TGCGCCAGCAGCCAGAAGTTAGAGGGGGGACTAGCGCGGGAGACCCAGTACTTC. The gene calls are TRBV4-1 and TRBJ2-5; the match to TRBD2 covers 10 bases. The germline V gene encodes CDR1 MGHRA and CDR2 YSYEKL. The CDR3 runs 18 residues. V was pared by 3 bases and J by 5 bases, with 15 bases of the junction left unmatched.

This clone was observed a few times. The junction departs from germline at one end; a sequencing error may be responsible. The chain employs TRBV7-7 and TRBJ1-4; possibly TRBD1 for D (5 bases). Per germline, CDR1 SSHAT and CDR2 FNYEAQ (reference sequence). The CDR3 has 15 residues. The CDR3 region has the DNA TGTGCTAGCAGCCCGGGGGATGCAACTAATGAAAAACTGTTTTTT. Amino acid sequence: CASSPGDATNEKLFF.

This chain connects TRBV5-4 to TRBJ2-7, with 11 bases fitting TRBD2. J was trimmed by 2 bases and V by 3 bases; bases with no gene match: 7. The CDR3 is 16 residues long. In germline, CDR1 is SGHNT, CDR2 YYREEE (reference sequence). This chain's CDR3 is CASSSRTSGHPYEQYF. DNA for the CDR3: TGTGCCAGCAGCTCCCGGACTAGCGGGCATCCCTACGAGCAGTACTTC.

This chain joins TRBV4-3 and TRBJ1-6; a possible D gene is TRBD1 (6 bases). The germline V gene encodes CDR1 LGHNA and CDR2 YSLEER. The CDR3 is 14 amino acids. V was pared by 4 bases and J by 7 bases, with 11 bases between. The CDR3 DNA follows: TGCGCCAGCAGCCGATTCAGGGGAAATTCACCCCTCCACTTT. Translation: CASSRFRGNSPLHF.

V is TRBV24-1 and J is TRBJ2-4; 9 bases are a match to TRBD1. Germline V CDR1 and CDR2: KGHDR, SFDVKD. CDR3 length: 15 residues. The V and J ends lost 3 bases and 4 bases, in that order; junction bases with no gene match: 3. CDR3: CATSDPGTGKNIQYF. As DNA, the CDR3 is TGTGCCACCAGTGATCCCGGGACAGGGAAAAACATTCAGTACTTC.